This T cell receptor (beta chain) was sequenced in a study of OX40 agonist ivuxolimab in advanced cancers. Study-wide background: Three patients had partial responses: one hepatocellular carcinoma, two cutaneous melanoma. Points from the study as a whole: At 0.1 to 3.0 mg/kg, CD4+ and CD8+ blood T cells expanded clonally by week 6.

Trimming cost V 5 bases and J 14 bases, with 19 bases left between them. Germline V CDR1 and CDR2: SGHVS, FQNEAQ. This CDR3 has 14 residues. By share, this clone ranks as medium-sized. The antigen is unknown. TCRdb's table, derived via immunoSEQ multiplex PCR, lists solely in-frame clones and lacks some. The sample lists tens of thousands of clones; 87% were seen once. This chain joins TRBV7-8 and TRBJ1-6; D gene unclear. The sample consisted of CD4+ or CD8+ T cells sorted from blood, taken in a trial of the OX40 agonist ivuxolimab. This clonotype was sampled from an adult with an advanced solid tumor such as melanoma, head and neck, liver or kidney cancer. The CDR3 nucleotides are TGTGCCAGCAGCAAAAGCGACGGACGCTTCACCCTCCACTTT. Protein sequence: CASSKSDGRFTLHF.